The sequence of this TCR beta chain was determined in a study of type 1 regulatory T cells. Study findings and constraints: Type 1 regulatory T cells had a more restricted TCR repertoire than non-type 1 regulatory T cells.

CDR1 is MNHEY, CDR2 SVGAGI, per germline. The CDR3 covers 14 residues. Between the trimmed V and J ends, which lost 9 bases and 4 bases, there was a span of 18 bases. TCRdb independently ran MiXCR on the reads; one entry per CDR3 protein. The table shows several thousand distinct CDR3 sequences, with 20% to 30% occurring only once. To note about this clonotype: What it recognizes is unknown.

This chain uses TRBV6-5 with TRBJ1-2, with D tentatively TRBD1 (6 bases). The TCR was taken from a human donor in good health. The sample comprised cultured type 1 regulatory T (Tr1) cells, either the whole culture or a sorted fraction (not recorded which). The CDR3 bases are TGTGCCAGTAGCCCTCCTGGGACATTCTATGGCTACACCTTC. It specifies CASSPPGTFYGYTF.